The 5 T cell receptor beta chains presented below share a single source sample, sequenced in a study of control samples from healthy donors and cancer patients. The method was immunoSEQ multiplex PCR; TCRdb's version includes in-frame clones alone and lacks a portion of them. The profile shows around 140,000 clones, less than 95% of them singletons. Sequencing input: blood. The receptors were sampled from a man aged 18 to 30 in good health.

V gene TRBV6-5 combines with J gene TRBJ1-6, with a tentative D call TRBD1 (6 bases). The ends were cut back, 6 bases at V and 7 bases at J, with 10 bases in the middle. The germline CDR1 and CDR2 sequences are MNHEY and SVGAGI. This CDR3 comprises 13 residues. The CDR3 is CASREGGNSPLHF. In DNA form, the CDR3 reads TGTGCCAGCAGAGAGGGGGGAAATTCACCCCTCCACTTT.

The genes are TRBV24-1 and TRBJ1-5; 8 bases match TRBD1. Looked up from germline, CDR1 is KGHDR and CDR2 is SFDVKD. Trimming removed 2 bases from V and 9 bases from J; junction bases left unmatched: 2. There are 13 residues in the CDR3. This chain's CDR3 is CATSDSTGVPQHF. The DNA for the CDR3 is TGTGCCACCAGTGATTCGACAGGGGTGCCCCAGCATTTT.

The V and J genes are TRBV6-6 and TRBJ1-4; the match to TRBD1 covers 11 bases. J was trimmed by 7 bases and V by 6 bases; bases with no gene match: 7. CDR3 size: 15 residues. CDR1 MNHNY and CDR2 SVGAGI come from the germline V gene (reference sequence). CDR3 nucleotide sequence: TGTGCCAGCAGCCCAGCCGGGACAGGGGGTGAAAAACTGTTTTTT. Amino acids: CASSPAGTGGEKLFF.

The chain recombines TRBV4-2 with TRBJ2-3; TRBD2 is a possible D gene (5 bases). V lost 1 base, J lost 5 bases, and 7 bases lay in between. This CDR3 is built from 13 residues. Per germline, CDR1 LGHNA and CDR2 YNFKEQ. CDR3 nucleotides: TGTGCCAGCAGCCAAGTTGAGGGAGATACGCAGTATTTT. Residues: CASSQVEGDTQYF.

The table lists this clone with a count of one. This chain connects TRBV5-6 to TRBJ2-3; D remains ambiguous. Germline V gene lookup returns CDR1 SGHDT and CDR2 YYEEEE. V lost 2 bases and J lost 6, with 4 bases in between. This CDR3 has 11 residues. The CDR3 loop reads CASSFGDTQYF. DNA of the CDR3: TGTGCCAGCAGCTTTGGGGATACGCAGTATTTT.